A single sample is the source of the 9 T cell receptor beta chains below, sequenced in a study of OX40 agonist ivuxolimab in advanced cancers. Repertoires were generated with immunoSEQ multiplex PCR, while TCRdb's copy carries only in-frame clones and drops some. The sample lists some 86,000 clones, 91% seen once, with approximately 7% in the top ten. The sequencing used CD4+ or CD8+ T cells sorted from blood, collected in a trial of the OX40 agonist ivuxolimab. Receptors were obtained from an adult with an advanced solid tumor such as melanoma, head and neck, liver or kidney cancer.

V gene TRBV30 combines with J gene TRBJ2-4, with D unclear. With 0 bases removed from V and 8 bases from J, the gap between germline ends came to 14 bases. The V gene's germline CDR1 is GTSNPN and CDR2 SVGIG (reference sequence). The length of the CDR3 is 14 residues. This CDR3 is CAWSVLEGSDIQYF. The CDR3, as DNA: TGTGCCTGGAGTGTATTAGAAGGATCGGACATTCAGTACTTC.

The V gene is TRBV30, the J gene TRBJ2-5, with D perhaps matching TRBD1 (6 bases). The germline V gene has CDR1 GTSNPN and CDR2 SVGIG (reference sequence). The CDR3 covers 13 residues. With 5 bases removed from V and 12 bases from J, the gap between germline ends came to 22 bases. Here the CDR3 reads CAWGGSGAEGKYF. For the CDR3, the DNA is TGTGCCTGGGGAGGATCAGGGGCCGAGGGGAAGTACTTC.

The rearrangement links TRBV12-5 to TRBJ2-2; 7 bases map to TRBD1. CDR3 length equals 13 residues. V shed 5 bases and J 8 bases; nucleotides not matched to a gene: 5. CDR1 is LGHNT, CDR2 FRNRAP, per germline. The CDR3 loop is CASGVQGTGELFF. In DNA form, the CDR3 reads TGTGCTAGTGGTGTACAGGGGACGGGGGAGCTGTTTTTT.

The chain employs TRBV7-2 and TRBJ2-1; 7 nucleotides line up with TRBD2. Germline lookup yields CDR1 SGHTA and CDR2 FQGNSA. The CDR3 sequence is 17 residues long. The J segment lost 8 bases and the V segment lost 1 base, leaving 14 bases of the junction unmatched. This CDR3 is CASSLDLQRGIQDEQFF. The CDR3, as DNA: TGTGCCAGCAGCTTAGATCTCCAGCGGGGAATACAGGATGAGCAGTTCTTC.

The chain joins TRBV18 to TRBJ1-5; the match to TRBD1 covers 7 bases. CDR1 is KGHSH, CDR2 LQKENI, per germline. Trimming took 4 bases from V and 0 from J; bases not matched to a gene: 6. This CDR3 is built from 16 residues. The CDR3, as DNA: TGTGCCAGCTCACTGGGGACAGCCTATAGCAATCAGCCCCAGCATTTT. Amino acid sequence: CASSLGTAYSNQPQHF.

The chain joins TRBV11-3 to TRBJ2-1; tentative D call: TRBD1 (6 bases). Per the germline V gene, CDR1 is SGHNT and CDR2 is YENEEA. Trimming removed 3 bases from V and 1 base from J, with 13 bases in between. This CDR3 contains 16 residues. In DNA, the CDR3 is TGTGCCAGCAGCTTTCAGGGGTGGGGGTCCTACAATGAGCAGTTCTTC. It is translated as CASSFQGWGSYNEQFF. The variable domain in full, completed from reference TRBV11-3 and TRBJ2-1, reads EAGVVQSPRYKIIEKKQPVAFWCNPISGHNTLYWYLQNLGQGPELLIRYENEEAVDDSQLPKDRFSAERLKGVDSTLKIQPAELGDSAVYLCASSFQGWGSYNEQFFGPGTRLTVL.

This chain connects TRBV2 to TRBJ2-1, with 11 nucleotides matching TRBD1. V shed 5 bases and J 2 bases; nucleotides not matched to a gene: 2. Germline values: CDR1 SNHLY, CDR2 FYNNEI. This CDR3 contains 15 residues. The CDR3, as DNA: TGTGCCAGCAGTAGGACAGGGGGCGCCTACAATGAGCAGTTCTTC. Amino acid sequence: CASSRTGGAYNEQFF.

CDR3 in amino acids: CASSFGLAGAEDTQYF. The DNA for the CDR3 is TGTGCCAGCAGCTTTGGACTAGCGGGAGCGGAAGATACGCAGTATTTT. The rearrangement uses TRBV5-5 and TRBJ2-3; 13 nucleotides line up with TRBD2. V was clipped by 2 bases and J by 5 bases; unmatched bases: 5. Germline V gene lookup returns CDR1 SGHKS and CDR2 YYEKEE (reference sequence). CDR3 size: 16 residues.

The rearrangement uses TRBV30 and TRBJ2-2, with 7 positions matching TRBD1. V lost 7 bases to trimming and J lost 6 bases; unmatched junction nucleotides: 2. The CDR3 sequence is 11 residues long. Germline V gene lookup returns CDR1 GTSNPN and CDR2 SVGIG (reference sequence). This CDR3 reads CASRGPGELFF. CDR3 DNA sequence: TGTGCCTCGAGGGGGCCCGGGGAGCTGTTTTTT.